The next 2 T cell receptor beta chains were all read from a single sample in a study of regulatory T cells in long-lasting Graves disease (dated by TCRdb to about 2021). The library was prepared using multiplex PCR. The instrument given in TCRdb is Illumina HiSeq 4000. iRepertoire HTBI primers and Arm-PCR amplification of CDR3 regions were used to construct TCR beta libraries. TCRdb reworked the public reads: Q25 trimming with fastp, MiXCR clone assembly, productive beta chains retained. Rows merge per CDR3 protein into single entries with the most common DNA and genes. The sample has 400,000 to 600,000 distinct CDR3 sequences on record, about 22% of them singletons. 7.1% of the sample rests with the top ten. In the paper's terms, the time point label means: persistent/refractory GD, antithyroid drugs over 5 years with positive TRAb. For both TCR sequencing and RNA sequencing, RNA was extracted from PBMCs using TRIzol.

The sequencing here drew on peripheral blood mononuclear cells (PBMCs), taken when the disease was refractory, from a patient treated with antithyroid drugs. These receptors came from a female donor with Graves disease.

This clonotype was observed many times. The J gene is TRBJ1-5, the V gene TRBV12-3 or TRBV12-4; 7 positions match TRBD1. J lost 4 bases, V lost 4 bases, and 4 bases had no gene match. This CDR3 contains 14 residues. CDR3 residues: CASSYGTANQPQHF. CDR3 DNA: TGTGCCAGCAGTTACGGGACAGCTAATCAGCCCCAGCATTTT.

The chain combines TRBV20-1 with TRBJ1-2; TRBD1 is a possible D gene (6 bases). The CDR3 extends over 17 amino acids. V lost 3 bases and J 1 base, leaving 21 bases between the germline ends. Per germline, CDR1 DFQATT and CDR2 SNEGSKA (reference sequence). The CDR3 loop is CSARIPSGRGGNYGYTF. The CDR3 coding sequence is TGCAGTGCTAGGATCCCTTCGGGGAGGGGGGGTAACTATGGCTACACCTTC.